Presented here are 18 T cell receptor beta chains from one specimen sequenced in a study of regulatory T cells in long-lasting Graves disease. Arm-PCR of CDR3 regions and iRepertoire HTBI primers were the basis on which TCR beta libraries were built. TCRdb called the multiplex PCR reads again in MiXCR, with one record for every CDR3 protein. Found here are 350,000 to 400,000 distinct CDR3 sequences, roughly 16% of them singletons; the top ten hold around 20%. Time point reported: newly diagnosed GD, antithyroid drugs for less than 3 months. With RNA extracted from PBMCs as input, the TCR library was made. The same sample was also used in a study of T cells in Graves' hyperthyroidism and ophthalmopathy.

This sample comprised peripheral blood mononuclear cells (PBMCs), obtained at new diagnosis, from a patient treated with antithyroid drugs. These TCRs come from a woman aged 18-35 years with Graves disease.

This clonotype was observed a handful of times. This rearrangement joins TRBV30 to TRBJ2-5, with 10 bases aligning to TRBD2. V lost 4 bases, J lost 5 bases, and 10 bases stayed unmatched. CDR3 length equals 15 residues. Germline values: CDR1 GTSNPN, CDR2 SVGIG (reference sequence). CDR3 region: CAWNGRASGGETQYF. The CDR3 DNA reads TGTGCCTGGAATGGTCGGGCTAGCGGGGGTGAGACCCAGTACTTC.

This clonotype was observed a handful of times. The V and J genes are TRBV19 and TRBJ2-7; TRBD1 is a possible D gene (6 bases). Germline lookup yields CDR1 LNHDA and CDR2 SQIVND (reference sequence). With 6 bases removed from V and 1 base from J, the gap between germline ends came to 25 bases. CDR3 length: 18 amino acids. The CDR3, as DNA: TGTGCCAGTAGCCCTGGCATCGGGATGGGGGCGGCATCCTACGAGCAGTACTTC. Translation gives CASSPGIGMGAASYEQYF.

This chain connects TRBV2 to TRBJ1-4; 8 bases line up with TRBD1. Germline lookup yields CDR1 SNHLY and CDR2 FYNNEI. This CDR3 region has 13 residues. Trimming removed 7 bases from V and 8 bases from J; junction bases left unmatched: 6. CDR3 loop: CASNDRGVEKLFF. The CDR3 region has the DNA TGTGCCAGCAACGACAGGGGCGTCGAAAAACTGTTTTTT.

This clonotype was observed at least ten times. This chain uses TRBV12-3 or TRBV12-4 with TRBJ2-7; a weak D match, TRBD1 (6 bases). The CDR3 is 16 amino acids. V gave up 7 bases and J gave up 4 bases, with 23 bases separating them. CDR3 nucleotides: TGTGCCAGCACCTTAGGTGGACAGAGAAGACGGTACGAGCAGTACTTC. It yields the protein CASTLGGQRRRYEQYF.

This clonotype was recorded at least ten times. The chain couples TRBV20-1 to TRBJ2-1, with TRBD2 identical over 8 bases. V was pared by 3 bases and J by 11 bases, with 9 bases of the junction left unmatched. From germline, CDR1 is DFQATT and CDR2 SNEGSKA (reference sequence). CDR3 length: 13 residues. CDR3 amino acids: CSARGSGIDQQFF. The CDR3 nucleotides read TGCAGTGCTAGGGGTAGCGGGATAGATCAGCAGTTCTTC.

CDR3 nucleotide sequence: TGTGCCAGCAGTGATGGGACAGGGCTCGGCTACGAGCAGTACTTC. Protein product: CASSDGTGLGYEQYF. V usage is TRBV25-1 and J usage is TRBJ2-7; 9 nucleotides agree with TRBD1. The CDR3 has 15 residues. The V gene's germline CDR1 is MGHDK and CDR2 SYGVNS. V shed 3 bases, J shed 3 bases, and the junction held 6 bases outside the gene matches.

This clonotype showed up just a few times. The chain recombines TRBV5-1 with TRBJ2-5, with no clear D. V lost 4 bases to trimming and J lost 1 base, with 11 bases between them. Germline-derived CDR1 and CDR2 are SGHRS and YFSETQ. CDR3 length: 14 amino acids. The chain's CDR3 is CASSRGGVQETQYF. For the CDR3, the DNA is TGCGCCAGCAGCCGAGGTGGGGTCCAAGAGACCCAGTACTTC. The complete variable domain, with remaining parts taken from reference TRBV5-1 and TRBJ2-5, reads KAGVTQTPRYLIKTRGQQVTLSCSPISGHRSVSWYQQTPGQGLQFLFEYFSETQRNKGNFPGRFSGRQFSNSRSEMNVSTLELGDSALYLCASSRGGVQETQYFGPGTRLLVL.

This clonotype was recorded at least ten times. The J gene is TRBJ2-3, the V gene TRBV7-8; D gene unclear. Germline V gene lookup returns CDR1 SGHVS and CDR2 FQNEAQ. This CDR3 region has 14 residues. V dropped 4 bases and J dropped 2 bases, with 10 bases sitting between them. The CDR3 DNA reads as TGTGCCAGCAGCTCCGGTTGGAACACAGATACGCAGTATTTT. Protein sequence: CASSSGWNTDTQYF.

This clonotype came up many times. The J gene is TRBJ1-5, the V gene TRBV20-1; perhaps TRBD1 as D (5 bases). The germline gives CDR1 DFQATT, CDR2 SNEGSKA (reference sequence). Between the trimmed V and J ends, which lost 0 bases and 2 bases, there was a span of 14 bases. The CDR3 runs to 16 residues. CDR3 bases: TGCAGTGCTAGAGATCCAGGAGCGGGGGGCAATCAGCCCCAGCATTTT. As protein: CSARDPGAGGNQPQHF.

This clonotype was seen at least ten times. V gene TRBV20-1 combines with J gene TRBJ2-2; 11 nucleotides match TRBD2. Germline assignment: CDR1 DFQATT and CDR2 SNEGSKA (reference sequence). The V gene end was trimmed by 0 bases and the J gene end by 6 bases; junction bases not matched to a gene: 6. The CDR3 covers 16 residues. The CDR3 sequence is CSARDLTSGDAGELFF. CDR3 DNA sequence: TGCAGTGCTAGAGATTTGACTAGCGGGGACGCCGGGGAGCTGTTTTTT.

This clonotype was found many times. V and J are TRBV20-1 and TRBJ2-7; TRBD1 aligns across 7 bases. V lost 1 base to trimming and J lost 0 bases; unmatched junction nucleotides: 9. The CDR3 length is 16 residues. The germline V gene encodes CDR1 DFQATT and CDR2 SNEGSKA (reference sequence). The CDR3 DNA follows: TGCAGTGCTAGAGTATGGGGACAGAAGAGCTCCTACGAGCAGTACTTC. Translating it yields CSARVWGQKSSYEQYF.

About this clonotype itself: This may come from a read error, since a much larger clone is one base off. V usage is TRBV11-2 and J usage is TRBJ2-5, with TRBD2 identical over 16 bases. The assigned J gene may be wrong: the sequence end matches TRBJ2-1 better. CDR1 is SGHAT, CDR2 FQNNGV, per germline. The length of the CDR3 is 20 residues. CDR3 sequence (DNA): TGTGCCAGCAGCTCCCAACTGGGGACTAGCGGGGGGGCCGCCTACAATCAGCAGTTCTTC. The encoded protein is CASSSQLGTSGGAAYNQQFF.

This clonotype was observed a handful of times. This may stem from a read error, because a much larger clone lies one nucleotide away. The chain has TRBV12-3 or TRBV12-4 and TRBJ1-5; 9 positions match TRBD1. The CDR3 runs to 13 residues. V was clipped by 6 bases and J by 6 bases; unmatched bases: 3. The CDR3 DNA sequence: TGTGCCAGCAGCCCGACAGGGGGTCAGCCCCAGCATTTT. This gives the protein CASSPTGGQPQHF.

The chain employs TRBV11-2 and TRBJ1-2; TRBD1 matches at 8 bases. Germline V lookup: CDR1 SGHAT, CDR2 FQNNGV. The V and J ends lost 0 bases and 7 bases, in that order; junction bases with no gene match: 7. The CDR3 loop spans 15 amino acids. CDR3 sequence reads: CASSLDWTGPCGYTF. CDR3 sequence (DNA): TGTGCCAGCAGCTTAGATTGGACAGGGCCCTGTGGCTACACCTTC. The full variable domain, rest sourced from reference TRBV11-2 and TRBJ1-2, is EAGVAQSPRYKIIEKRQSVAFWCNPISGHATLYWYQQILGQGPKLLIQFQNNGVVDDSQLPKDRFSAERLKGVDSTLKIQPAKLEDSAVYLCASSLDWTGPCGYTFGSGTRLTVV.

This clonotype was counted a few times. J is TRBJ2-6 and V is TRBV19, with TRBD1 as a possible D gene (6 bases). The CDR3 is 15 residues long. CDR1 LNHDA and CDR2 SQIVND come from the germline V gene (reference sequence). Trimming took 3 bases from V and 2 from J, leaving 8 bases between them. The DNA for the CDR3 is TGTGCCAGTAGTATGGCAGGGGCTGGGGCCAACGTCCTGACTTTC. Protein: CASSMAGAGANVLTF.

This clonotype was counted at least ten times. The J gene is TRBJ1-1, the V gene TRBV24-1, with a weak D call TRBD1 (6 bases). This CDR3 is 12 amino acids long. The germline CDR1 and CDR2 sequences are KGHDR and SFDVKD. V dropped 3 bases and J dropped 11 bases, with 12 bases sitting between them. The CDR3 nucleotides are TGTGCCACCAGTGATGGGCAGGGGAACGCTTTCTTT. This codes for CATSDGQGNAFF.

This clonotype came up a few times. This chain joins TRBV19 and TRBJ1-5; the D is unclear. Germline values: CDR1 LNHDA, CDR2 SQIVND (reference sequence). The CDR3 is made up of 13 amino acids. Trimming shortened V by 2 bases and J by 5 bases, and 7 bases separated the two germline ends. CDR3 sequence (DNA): TGTGCCAGTAGTATAACTATAGATCAGCCCCAGCATTTT. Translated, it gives CASSITIDQPQHF. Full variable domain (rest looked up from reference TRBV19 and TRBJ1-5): DGGITQSPKYLFRKEGQNVTLSCEQNLNHDAMYWYRQDPGQGLRLIYYSQIVNDFQKGDIAEGYSVSREKKESFPLTVTSAQKNPTAFYLCASSITIDQPQHFGDGTRLSIL.

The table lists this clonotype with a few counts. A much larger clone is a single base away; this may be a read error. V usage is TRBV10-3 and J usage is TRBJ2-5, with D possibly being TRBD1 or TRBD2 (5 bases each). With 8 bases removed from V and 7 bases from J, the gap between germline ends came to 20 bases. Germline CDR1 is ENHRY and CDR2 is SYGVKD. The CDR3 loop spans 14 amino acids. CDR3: CAIGGDGQIGTQYF. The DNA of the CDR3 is TGTGCCATCGGTGGGGACGGCCAGATCGGGACCCAGTACTTC.